This T cell receptor beta chain was obtained from a study of blood T cell repertoires in COVID-19. As for the study in general: From the United States, Italy and Spain came samples of acute and convalescent COVID-19. Nucleic acid was either cDNA or gDNA, and it came from T cells, B-cell-depleted T cells, or PBMCs.

Patients at the Seattle site were enrolled during active infection and followed longitudinally. TCRdb keeps only in-frame clones here, not all; method: immunoSEQ multiplex PCR. The repertoire holds some 240,000 clones, with around 85% as singletons. The sample was peripheral blood. The sequence came from a woman aged 70-85 years with COVID-19, enrolled during active disease.

CDR3 residues: CASSFKEEQFF. The CDR3 region has the DNA TGTGCCAGCTCGTTCAAGGAGGAGCAGTTCTTC. The V and J genes are TRBV12-3 or TRBV12-4 and TRBJ2-1, with no clear D. The CDR3 sequence is 11 residues long. V lost 8 bases and J lost 10, with 12 bases in between.